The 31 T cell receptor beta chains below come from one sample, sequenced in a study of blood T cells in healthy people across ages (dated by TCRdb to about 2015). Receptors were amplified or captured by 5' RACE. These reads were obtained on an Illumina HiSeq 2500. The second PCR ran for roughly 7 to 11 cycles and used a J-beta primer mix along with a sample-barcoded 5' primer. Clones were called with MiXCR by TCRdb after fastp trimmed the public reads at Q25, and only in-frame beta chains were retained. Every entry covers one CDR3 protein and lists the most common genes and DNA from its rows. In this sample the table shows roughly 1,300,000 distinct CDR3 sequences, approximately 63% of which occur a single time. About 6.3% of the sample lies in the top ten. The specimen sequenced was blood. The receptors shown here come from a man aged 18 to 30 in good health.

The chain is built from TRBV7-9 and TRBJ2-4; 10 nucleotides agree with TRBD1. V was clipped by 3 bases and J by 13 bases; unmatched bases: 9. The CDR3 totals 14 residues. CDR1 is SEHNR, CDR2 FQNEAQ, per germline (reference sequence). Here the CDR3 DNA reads TGTGCCAGCAGCTTCCCCGACAGGGGGCAAGAGCAGTACTTC. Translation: CASSFPDRGQEQYF. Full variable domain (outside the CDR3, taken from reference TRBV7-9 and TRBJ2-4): DTGVSQNPRHKITKRGQNVTFRCDPISEHNRLYWYRQTLGQGPEFLTYFQNEAQLEKSRLLSDRFSAERPKGSFSTLEIQRTEQGDSAMYLCASSFPDRGQEQYFGAGTRLSVL.

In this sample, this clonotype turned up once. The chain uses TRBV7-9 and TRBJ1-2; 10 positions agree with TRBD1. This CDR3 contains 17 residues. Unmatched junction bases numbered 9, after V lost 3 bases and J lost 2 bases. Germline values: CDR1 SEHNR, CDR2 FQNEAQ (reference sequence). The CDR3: CASSFKGQGRLNYGYTF. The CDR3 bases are TGTGCCAGCAGCTTTAAGGGACAGGGGAGACTAAACTATGGCTACACCTTC.

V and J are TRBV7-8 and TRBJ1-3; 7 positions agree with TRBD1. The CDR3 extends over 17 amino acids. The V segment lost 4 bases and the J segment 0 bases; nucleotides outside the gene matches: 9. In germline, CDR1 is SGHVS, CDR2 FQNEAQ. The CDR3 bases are TGTGCCAGCAGCTGGGGCGCGGGGGACAGCTCTGGAAACACCATATATTTT. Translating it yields CASSWGAGDSSGNTIYF.

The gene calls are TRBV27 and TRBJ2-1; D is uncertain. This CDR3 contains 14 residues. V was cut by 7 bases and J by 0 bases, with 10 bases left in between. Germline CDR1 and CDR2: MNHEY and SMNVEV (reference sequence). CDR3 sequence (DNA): TGTGCCAGCAAATTCGCCGGCTCCTACAATGAGCAGTTCTTC. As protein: CASKFAGSYNEQFF.

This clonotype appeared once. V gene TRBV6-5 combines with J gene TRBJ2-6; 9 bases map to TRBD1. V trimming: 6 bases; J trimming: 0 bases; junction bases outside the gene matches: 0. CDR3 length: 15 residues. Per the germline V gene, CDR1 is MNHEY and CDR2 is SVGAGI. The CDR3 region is CASRQGASGANVLTF. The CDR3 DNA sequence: TGTGCCAGCAGACAGGGGGCCTCTGGGGCCAACGTCCTGACTTTC.

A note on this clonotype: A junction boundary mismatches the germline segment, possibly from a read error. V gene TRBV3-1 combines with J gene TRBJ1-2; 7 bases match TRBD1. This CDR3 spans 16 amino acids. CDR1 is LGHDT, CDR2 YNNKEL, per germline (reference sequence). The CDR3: CASSHRTGFVGYGCTF. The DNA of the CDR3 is TGTGCCAGCAGCCATCGGACAGGTTTTGTAGGCTATGGCTGCACCTTC.

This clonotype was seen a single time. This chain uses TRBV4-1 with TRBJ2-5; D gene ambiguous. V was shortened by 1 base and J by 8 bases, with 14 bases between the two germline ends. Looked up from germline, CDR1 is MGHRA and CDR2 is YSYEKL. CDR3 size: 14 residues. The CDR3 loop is CASSQGEAQRTQYF. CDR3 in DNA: TGCGCCAGCAGCCAAGGTGAAGCGCAGCGAACCCAGTACTTC.

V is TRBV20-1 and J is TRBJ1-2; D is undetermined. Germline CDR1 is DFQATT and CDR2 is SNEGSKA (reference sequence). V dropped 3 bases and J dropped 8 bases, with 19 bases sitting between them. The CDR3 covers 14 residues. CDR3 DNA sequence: TGCAGTGCTAGCCCTCGCAGGAGCGGAGGAGGCTACACCTTC. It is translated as CSASPRRSGGGYTF.

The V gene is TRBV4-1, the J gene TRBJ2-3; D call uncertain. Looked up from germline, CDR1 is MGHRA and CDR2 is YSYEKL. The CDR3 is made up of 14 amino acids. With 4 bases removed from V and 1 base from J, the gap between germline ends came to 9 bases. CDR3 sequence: CASSPSFGTDTQYF. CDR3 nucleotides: TGCGCCAGCAGCCCAAGCTTCGGCACAGATACGCAGTATTTT.

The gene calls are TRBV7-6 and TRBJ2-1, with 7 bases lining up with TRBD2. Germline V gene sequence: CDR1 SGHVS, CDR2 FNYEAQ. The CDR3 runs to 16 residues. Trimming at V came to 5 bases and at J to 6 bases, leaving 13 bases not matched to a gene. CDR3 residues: CASSRLVAGDGNEQFF. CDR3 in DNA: TGTGCCAGCAGCCGCTTGGTTGCGGGAGATGGCAATGAGCAGTTCTTC.

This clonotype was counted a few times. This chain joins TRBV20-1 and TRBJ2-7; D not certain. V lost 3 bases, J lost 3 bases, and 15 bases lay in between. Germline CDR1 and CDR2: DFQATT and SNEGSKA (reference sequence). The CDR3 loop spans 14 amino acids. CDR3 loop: CSARGEFDRYEQYF. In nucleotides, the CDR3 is TGCAGTGCTAGGGGCGAATTTGATCGCTACGAGCAGTACTTC.

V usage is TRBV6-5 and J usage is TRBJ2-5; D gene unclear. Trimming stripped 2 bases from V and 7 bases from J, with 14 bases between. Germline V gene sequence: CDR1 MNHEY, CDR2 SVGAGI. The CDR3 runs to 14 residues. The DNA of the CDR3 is TGTGCCAGCAGTTACCAGACACGGTTCGGGACCCAGTACTTC. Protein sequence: CASSYQTRFGTQYF.

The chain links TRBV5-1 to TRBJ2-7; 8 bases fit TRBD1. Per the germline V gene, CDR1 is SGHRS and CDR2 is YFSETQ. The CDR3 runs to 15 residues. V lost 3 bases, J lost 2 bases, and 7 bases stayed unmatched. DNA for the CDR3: TGCGCCAGCAGCTGGACGGACAGGGCTCCCTACGAGCAGTACTTC. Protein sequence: CASSWTDRAPYEQYF.

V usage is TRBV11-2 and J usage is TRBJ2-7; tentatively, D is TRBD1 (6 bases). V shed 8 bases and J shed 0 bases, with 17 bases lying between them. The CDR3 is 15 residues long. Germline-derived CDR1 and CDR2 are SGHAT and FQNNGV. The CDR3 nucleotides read TGTGCCAGCGGCTCGGGACACCAAGCCTCCTACGAGCAGTACTTC. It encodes CASGSGHQASYEQYF.

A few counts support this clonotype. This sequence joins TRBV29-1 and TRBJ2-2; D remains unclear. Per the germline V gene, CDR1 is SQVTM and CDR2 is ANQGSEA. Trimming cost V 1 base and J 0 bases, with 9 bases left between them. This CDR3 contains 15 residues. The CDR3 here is CSVEGDGTNTGELFF. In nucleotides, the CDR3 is TGCAGCGTTGAAGGCGACGGAACGAACACCGGGGAGCTGTTTTTT.

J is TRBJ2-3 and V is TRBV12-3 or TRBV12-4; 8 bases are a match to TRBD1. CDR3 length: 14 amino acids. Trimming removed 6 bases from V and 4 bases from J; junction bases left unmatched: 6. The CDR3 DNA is TGTGCCAGCAGCAAAGACAGGGGTTCAGATACGCAGTATTTT. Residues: CASSKDRGSDTQYF.

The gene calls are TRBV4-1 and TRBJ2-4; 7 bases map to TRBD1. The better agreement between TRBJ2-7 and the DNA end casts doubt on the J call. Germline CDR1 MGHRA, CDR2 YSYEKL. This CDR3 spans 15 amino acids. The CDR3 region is CASSPLEAGGYEQYF. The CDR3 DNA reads TGCGCCAGCAGCCCCTTAGAGGCAGGGGGCTACGAGCAGTACTTC.

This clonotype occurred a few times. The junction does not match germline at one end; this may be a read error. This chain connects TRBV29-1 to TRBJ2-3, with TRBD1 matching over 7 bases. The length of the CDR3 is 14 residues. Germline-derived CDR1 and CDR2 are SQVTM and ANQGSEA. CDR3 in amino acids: CGVHGDRDTDTQYF. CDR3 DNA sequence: TGCGGCGTCCATGGGGACAGAGACACAGATACGCAGTATTTT.

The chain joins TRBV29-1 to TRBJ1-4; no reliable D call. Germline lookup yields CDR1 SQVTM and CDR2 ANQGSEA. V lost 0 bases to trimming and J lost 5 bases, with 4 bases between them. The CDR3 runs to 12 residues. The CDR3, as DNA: TGCAGCGTTGAAGACAAGAATGAAAAACTGTTTTTT. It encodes CSVEDKNEKLFF.

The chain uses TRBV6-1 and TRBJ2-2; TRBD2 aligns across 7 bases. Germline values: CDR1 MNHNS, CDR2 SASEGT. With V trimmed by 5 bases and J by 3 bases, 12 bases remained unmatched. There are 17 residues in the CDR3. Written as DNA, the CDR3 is TGTGCCAGCAGTACGCCTCTGGGCGGGAGCCACACCGGGGAGCTGTTTTTT. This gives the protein CASSTPLGGSHTGELFF.

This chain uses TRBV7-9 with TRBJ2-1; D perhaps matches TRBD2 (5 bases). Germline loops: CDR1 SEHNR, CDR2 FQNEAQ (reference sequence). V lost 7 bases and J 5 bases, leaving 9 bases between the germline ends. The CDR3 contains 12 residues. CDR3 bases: TGTGCCAGCACGGACTTCGACAATGAGCAGTTCTTC. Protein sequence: CASTDFDNEQFF.

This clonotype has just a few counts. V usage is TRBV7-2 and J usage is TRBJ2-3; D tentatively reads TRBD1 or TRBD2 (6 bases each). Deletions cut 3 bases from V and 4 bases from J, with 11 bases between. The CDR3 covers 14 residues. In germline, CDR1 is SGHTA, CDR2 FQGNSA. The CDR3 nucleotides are TGTGCCAGCAGCTTTAGGGGGGATGCAGATACGCAGTATTTT. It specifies CASSFRGDADTQYF.

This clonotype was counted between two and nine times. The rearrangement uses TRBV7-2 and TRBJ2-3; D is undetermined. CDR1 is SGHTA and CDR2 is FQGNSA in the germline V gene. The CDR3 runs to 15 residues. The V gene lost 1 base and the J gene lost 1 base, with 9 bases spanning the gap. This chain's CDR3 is CASSLEFGGTDTQYF. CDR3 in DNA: TGTGCCAGCAGCTTAGAATTTGGGGGCACAGATACGCAGTATTTT.

This CDR3 is CASSQEPFFPGELFF. In DNA, the CDR3 is TGCGCCAGCAGCCAAGAGCCGTTTTTCCCCGGGGAGCTGTTTTTT. The chain links TRBV4-1 to TRBJ2-2; D not certain. Germline V gene data show CDR1 as MGHRA and CDR2 as YSYEKL. V was pared by 0 bases and J by 6 bases, with 11 bases between. The CDR3 consists of 15 residues.

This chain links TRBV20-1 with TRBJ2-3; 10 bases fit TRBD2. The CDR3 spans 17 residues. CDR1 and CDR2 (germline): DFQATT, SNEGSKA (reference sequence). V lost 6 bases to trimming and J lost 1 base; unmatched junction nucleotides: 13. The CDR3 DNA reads TGCAGTGCCTCCGGCGCCAGCGGGGGGGTGGGCACAGATACGCAGTATTTT. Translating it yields CSASGASGGVGTDTQYF.

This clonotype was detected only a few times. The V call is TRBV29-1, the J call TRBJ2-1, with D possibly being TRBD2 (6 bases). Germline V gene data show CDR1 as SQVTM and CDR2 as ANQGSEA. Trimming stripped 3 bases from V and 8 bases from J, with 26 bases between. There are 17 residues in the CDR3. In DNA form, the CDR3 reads TGCAGCGTTGAGATAGTCTCTATTAGGGCGGGAACAGATGAGCAGTTCTTC. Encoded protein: CSVEIVSIRAGTDEQFF.

CDR3 sequence (DNA): TGTGCCAGCAGTTACTCGATTTGGGGTGAGCAGTTCTTC. Translation gives CASSYSIWGEQFF. The rearrangement links TRBV6-2 or TRBV6-3 to TRBJ2-1; D is unresolved. V lost 0 bases and J 9 bases, leaving 9 bases between the germline ends. CDR1 is MNHEY, CDR2 SVGEGT, per germline. The CDR3 covers 13 residues.

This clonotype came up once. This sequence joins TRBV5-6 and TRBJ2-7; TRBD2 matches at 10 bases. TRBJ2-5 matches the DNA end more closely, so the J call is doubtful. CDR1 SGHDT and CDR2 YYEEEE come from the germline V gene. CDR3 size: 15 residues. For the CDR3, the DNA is TGTGCCAGCAGCATTCTAGCGGGAGCTTCGGAGACCCAGTACTTC. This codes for CASSILAGASETQYF.

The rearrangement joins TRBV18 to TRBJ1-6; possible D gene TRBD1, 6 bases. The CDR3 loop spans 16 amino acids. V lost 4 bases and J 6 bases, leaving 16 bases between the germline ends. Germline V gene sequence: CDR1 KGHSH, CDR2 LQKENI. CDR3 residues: CASSQTGPAFNSPLHF. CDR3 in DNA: TGTGCCAGCTCACAGACAGGCCCAGCCTTTAATTCACCCCTCCACTTT.

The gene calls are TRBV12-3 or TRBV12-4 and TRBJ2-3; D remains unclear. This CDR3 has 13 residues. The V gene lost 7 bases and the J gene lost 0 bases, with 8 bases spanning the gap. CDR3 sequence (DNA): TGTGCCAGCAACCCCTTCAGCACAGATACGCAGTATTTT. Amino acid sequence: CASNPFSTDTQYF.

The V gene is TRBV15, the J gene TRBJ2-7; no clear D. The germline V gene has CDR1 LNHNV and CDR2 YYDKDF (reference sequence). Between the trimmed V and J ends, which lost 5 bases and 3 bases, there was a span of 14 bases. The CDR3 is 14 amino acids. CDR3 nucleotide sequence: TGTGCCACCAGCGACTTTCCCAGAGGCTACGAGCAGTACTTC. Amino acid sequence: CATSDFPRGYEQYF.